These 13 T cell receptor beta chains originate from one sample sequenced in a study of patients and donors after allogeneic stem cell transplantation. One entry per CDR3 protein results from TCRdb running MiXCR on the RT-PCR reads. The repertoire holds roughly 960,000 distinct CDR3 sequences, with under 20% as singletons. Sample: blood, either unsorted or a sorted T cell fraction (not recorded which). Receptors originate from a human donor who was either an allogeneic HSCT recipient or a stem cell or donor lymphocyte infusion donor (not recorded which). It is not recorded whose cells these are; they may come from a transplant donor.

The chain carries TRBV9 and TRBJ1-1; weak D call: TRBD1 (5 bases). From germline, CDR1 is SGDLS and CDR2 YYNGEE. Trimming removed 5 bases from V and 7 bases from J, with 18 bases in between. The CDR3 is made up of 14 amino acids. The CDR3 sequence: CASRVTRGRVEAFF. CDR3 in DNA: TGTGCCAGCAGGGTAACAAGGGGAAGGGTTGAAGCTTTCTTT. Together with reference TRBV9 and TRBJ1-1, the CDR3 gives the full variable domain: DSGVTQTPKHLITATGQRVTLRCSPRSGDLSVYWYQQSLDQGLQFLIQYYNGEERAKGNILERFSAQQFPDLHSELNLSSLELGDSALYFCASRVTRGRVEAFFGQGTRLTVV.

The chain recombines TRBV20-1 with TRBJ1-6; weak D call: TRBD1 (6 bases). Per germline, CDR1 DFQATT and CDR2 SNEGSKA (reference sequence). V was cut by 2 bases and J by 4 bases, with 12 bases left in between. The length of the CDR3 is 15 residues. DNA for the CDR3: TGCAGTGCTAGATATCTGGACAGATATAATTCACCCCTCCACTTT. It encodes CSARYLDRYNSPLHF.

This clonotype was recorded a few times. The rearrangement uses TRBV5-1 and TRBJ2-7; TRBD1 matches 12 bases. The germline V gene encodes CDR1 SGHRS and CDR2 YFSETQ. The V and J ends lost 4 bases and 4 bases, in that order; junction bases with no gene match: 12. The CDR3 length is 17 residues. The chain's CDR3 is CASSTRDRGRFSYEQYF. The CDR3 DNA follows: TGCGCCAGCAGCACCCGGGACAGGGGGCGATTTAGTTACGAGCAGTACTTC.

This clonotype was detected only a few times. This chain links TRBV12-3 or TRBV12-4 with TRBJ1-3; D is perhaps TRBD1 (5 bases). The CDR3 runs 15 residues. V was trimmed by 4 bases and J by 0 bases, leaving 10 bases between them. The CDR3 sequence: CASSSGSNSGNTIYF. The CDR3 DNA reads TGTGCCAGCAGTTCAGGGTCTAACTCTGGAAACACCATATATTTT.

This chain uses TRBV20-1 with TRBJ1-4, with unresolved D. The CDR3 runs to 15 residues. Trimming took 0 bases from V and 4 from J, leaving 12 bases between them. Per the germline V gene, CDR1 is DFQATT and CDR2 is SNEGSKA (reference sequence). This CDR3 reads CSARDGITLNEKLFF. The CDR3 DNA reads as TGCAGTGCTAGAGATGGGATCACACTTAATGAAAAACTGTTTTTT.

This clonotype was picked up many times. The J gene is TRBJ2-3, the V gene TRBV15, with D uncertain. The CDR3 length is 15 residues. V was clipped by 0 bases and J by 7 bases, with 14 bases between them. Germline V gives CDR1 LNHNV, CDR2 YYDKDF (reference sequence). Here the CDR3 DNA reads TGTGCCACCAGCAGAGATCGGCTAGATCCGTATACGCAGTATTTT. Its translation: CATSRDRLDPYTQYF.

Written as DNA, the CDR3 is TGTGCCAGCAGTGCGAGGTTGAGCAATCAGCCCCAGCATTTT. Its translation: CASSARLSNQPQHF. The genes are TRBV6-1 and TRBJ1-5, with D unclear. Trimming took 4 bases from V and 1 from J, leaving 8 bases between them. The CDR3 length is 14 residues. CDR1 is MNHNS, CDR2 SASEGT, per germline.

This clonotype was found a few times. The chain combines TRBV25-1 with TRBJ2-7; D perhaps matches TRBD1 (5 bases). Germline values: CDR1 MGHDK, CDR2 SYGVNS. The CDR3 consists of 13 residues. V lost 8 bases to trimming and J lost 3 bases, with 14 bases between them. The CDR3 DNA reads TGTGCCAGCGGGCCCGCAGGGCTCTACGAGCAGTACTTC. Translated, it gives CASGPAGLYEQYF.

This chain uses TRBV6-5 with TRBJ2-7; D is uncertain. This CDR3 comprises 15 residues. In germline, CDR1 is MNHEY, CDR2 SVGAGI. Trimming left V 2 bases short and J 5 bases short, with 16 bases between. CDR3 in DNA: TGTGCCAGCAGTTACGGACGGACCCTGAGAGACGAGCAGTACTTC. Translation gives CASSYGRTLRDEQYF.

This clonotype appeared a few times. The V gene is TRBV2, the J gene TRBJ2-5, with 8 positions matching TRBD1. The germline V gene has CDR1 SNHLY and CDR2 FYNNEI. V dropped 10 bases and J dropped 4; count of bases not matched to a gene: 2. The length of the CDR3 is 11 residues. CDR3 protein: CAIGQGETQYF. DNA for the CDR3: TGTGCCATAGGACAGGGAGAGACCCAGTACTTC.

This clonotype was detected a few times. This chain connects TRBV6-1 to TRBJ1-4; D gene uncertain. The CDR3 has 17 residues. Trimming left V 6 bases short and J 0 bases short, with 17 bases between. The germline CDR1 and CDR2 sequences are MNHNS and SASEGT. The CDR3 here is CASSSPPQLATNEKLFF. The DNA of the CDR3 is TGTGCCAGCAGCTCCCCCCCCCAACTTGCAACTAATGAAAAACTGTTTTTT.

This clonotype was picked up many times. The CDR3 DNA is TGTGCCAGCAGCTCGACAGGGACCACTGAAGCTTTCTTT. Its translation is CASSSTGTTEAFF. This chain connects TRBV5-5 to TRBJ1-1, with 7 bases that match TRBD1. V was pared by 3 bases and J by 4 bases, with 3 bases of the junction left unmatched. This CDR3 spans 13 amino acids. Germline lookup yields CDR1 SGHKS and CDR2 YYEKEE (reference sequence).

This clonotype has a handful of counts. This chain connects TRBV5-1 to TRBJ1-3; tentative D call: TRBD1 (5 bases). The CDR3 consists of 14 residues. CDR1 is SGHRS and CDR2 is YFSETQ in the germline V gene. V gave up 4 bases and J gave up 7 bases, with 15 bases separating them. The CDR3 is CASSPGPPGNTIYF. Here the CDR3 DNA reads TGCGCCAGCAGCCCGGGACCGCCCGGGAACACCATATATTTT.